This is a list of T cell receptor beta chains from one sample in a study of blood T cell repertoires in COVID-19. Assay used: immunoSEQ multiplex PCR; TCRdb lists only in-frame clones, some missing. The table shows more than 250,000 clones, with approximately 89% occurring only once. Source material: PBMCs or T cells enriched from blood (not recorded which). These receptors came from a woman in her twenties or thirties who had recovered from COVID-19. Each CDR3 is given with its conserved first and last residue. A D gene is named only where the DNA matches it firmly. Size is stated for part of the rows, as once, few or many counts, or as a class when the clone is expanded.

length: 14; size: -; V: TRBV30; J: TRBJ2-1; D: TRBD1; DNA: TGTGCCTGGAGTAGACAGGCCAGGGGGAATGAGCAGTTCTTC; CDR3: CAWSRQARGNEQFF
length: 15; size: -; V: TRBV7-6; J: TRBJ1-3; D: TRBD1; DNA: TGTGCCAGCAGCCCACAGACAGGGCCTGGAAACACCATATATTTT; CDR3: CASSPQTGPGNTIYF
length: 13; size: -; V: TRBV5-4; J: TRBJ2-5; D: -; DNA: TGTGCCAGCAGCGCTAGCGCCTGGGAGACCCAGTACTTC; CDR3: CASSASAWETQYF
length: 14; size: -; V: TRBV19; J: TRBJ2-1; D: -; DNA: TGTGCCAGTAGTAGTGGCGGGGACTACAATGAGCAGTTCTTC; CDR3: CASSSGGDYNEQFF
length: 14; size: -; V: TRBV4-1; J: TRBJ1-1; D: -; DNA: TGCGCCAGCAGCCTCTACCCAGATCAGGGGGAAGCTTTCTTT; CDR3: CASSLYPDQGEAFF
length: 13; size: -; V: TRBV7-2; J: TRBJ1-5; D: -; DNA: TGTGCCAGCAGCTCGGACACATATCAGCCCCAGCATTTT; CDR3: CASSSDTYQPQHF
length: 12; size: -; V: TRBV25-1; J: TRBJ2-7; D: -; DNA: TGTGCCAGCAGTGAATACGGGGTCGAGCAGTACTTC; CDR3: CASSEYGVEQYF
length: 15; size: -; V: TRBV4-3; J: TRBJ2-2; D: -; DNA: TGCGCCAGCAGCCAAGATCGGGGGTGGACCGGGGAGCTGTTTTTT; CDR3: CASSQDRGWTGELFF
length: 14; size: -; V: TRBV4-3; J: TRBJ2-3; D: -; DNA: TGCGCCAGCAGCCAAGGGACCCGGGGGGATACGCAGTATTTT; CDR3: CASSQGTRGDTQYF
length: 13; size: -; V: TRBV6-5; J: TRBJ2-3; D: -; DNA: TGTGCCAGCAAGGAGGGGACGGGGGATACGCAGTATTTT; CDR3: CASKEGTGDTQYF
length: 16; size: -; V: TRBV27; J: TRBJ2-7; D: TRBD1; DNA: TGTGCCAGCAGGCCCCAATCGGGACAGGGGAGTAGCGAGCAGTACTTC; CDR3: CASRPQSGQGSSEQYF
length: 17; size: -; V: TRBV3-1/TRBV3-2; J: TRBJ1-2; D: -; DNA: TGTGCCAGCAGCCAAGATCTTGTTCCCAGAGACAAGTATGGCTACACCTTC; CDR3: CASSQDLVPRDKYGYTF
length: 16; size: -; V: TRBV19; J: TRBJ1-1; D: TRBD1; DNA: TGTGCCACCTCACAGGGGGACAGGGGAACGAACACTGAAGCTTTCTTT; CDR3: CATSQGDRGTNTEAFF
length: 13; size: once; V: TRBV7-9; J: TRBJ2-7; D: -; DNA: TGTGCCAGCAGATCTAATCCGGACATCGAGCAGTACTTC; CDR3: CASRSNPDIEQYF